Included here is one TCR beta chain sequence, with context. The data were obtained in a study of blood T cell repertoires in COVID-19. The protocol was immunoSEQ multiplex PCR, while the TCRdb copy is restricted to in-frame clones and leaves out a portion. The sample shows some 330,000 clones, around 87% of them seen only once. Enrolled through a virtual design, the participants were between roughly 18 and 90 years of age and came from approximately 25 US areas. Assignment of participants to cohorts was predicated upon participant-reported clinical history. The CDR3 totals 14 residues. V was pared by 4 bases and J by 7 bases, with 7 bases of the junction left unmatched. CDR1 and CDR2 from the germline V gene are KGHSH and LQKENI.

The clonotype originates from a man aged 35 to 55 in a cohort exposed to, infected with or recovered from COVID-19 (not recorded which). Material: PBMCs or T cells enriched from blood (not recorded which). The chain is built from TRBV18 and TRBJ1-2; TRBD1 matches 9 bases. In DNA form, the CDR3 reads TGTGCCAGCTCACGGACAGGGGAAGGTAGTGGCTACACCTTC. It specifies CASSRTGEGSGYTF.